Listed here are 30 T cell receptor beta chains from one sample, sequenced in a study of technical replicates of blood from a few donors. Assay used: immunoSEQ multiplex PCR; TCRdb lists only in-frame clones, some missing. This table has about 67,000 clones, roughly 97% appearing once. The sample consisted of T cells isolated from PBMCs. The source of these receptors is a human donor in good health.

The rearrangement joins TRBV28 to TRBJ2-1; 8 nucleotides align to TRBD2. Per the germline V gene, CDR1 is MDHEN and CDR2 is SYDVKM. This CDR3 region has 15 residues. J lost 6 bases, V lost 9 bases, and 13 bases had no gene match. The CDR3: CASYLSGSFGNEQFF. In DNA, the CDR3 is TGTGCCAGTTATTTGAGCGGGAGTTTCGGCAATGAGCAGTTCTTC.

V is TRBV7-8 and J is TRBJ2-7; no definite D call. CDR3 size: 13 residues. Germline CDR1 reads SGHVS; CDR2 reads FQNEAQ. Trimming cost V 2 bases and J 3 bases, with 8 bases left between them. In DNA form, the CDR3 reads TGTGCCAGCAGCTTATTATCGGTCTACGAGCAGTACTTC. Its protein product is CASSLLSVYEQYF. The full variable domain, rest sourced from reference TRBV7-8 and TRBJ2-7, is GAGVSQSPRYKVAKRGQDVALRCDPISGHVSLFWYQQALGQGPEFLTYFQNEAQLDKSGLPSDRFFAERPEGSVSTLKIQRTQQEDSAVYLCASSLLSVYEQYFGPGTRLTVT.

This clone has only one observation. The CDR3 nucleotides read TGTGCCAGCAGCGGGGTGGGGGGGCGGACTGAAGCTTTCTTT. Encoded protein: CASSGVGGRTEAFF. The chain joins TRBV9 to TRBJ1-1; D is possibly TRBD1 (6 bases). This CDR3 is 14 amino acids long. Germline-derived CDR1 and CDR2 are SGDLS and YYNGEE. The V end was cut by 3 bases, the J end by 5 bases, with 14 bases between.

The chain uses TRBV28 and TRBJ1-2; 8 bases fit TRBD1. Germline CDR1 reads MDHEN; CDR2 reads SYDVKM. The CDR3 is made up of 14 amino acids. V lost 6 bases to trimming and J lost 4 bases; unmatched junction nucleotides: 7. In DNA form, the CDR3 reads TGTGCCAGCAGCCCCCGGGACAGGATCTATGGCTACACCTTC. Translated, it gives CASSPRDRIYGYTF.

The chain combines TRBV13 with TRBJ1-1; a weak D match, TRBD1 (6 bases). Germline lookup yields CDR1 PRHDT and CDR2 FYEKMQ (reference sequence). V was clipped by 4 bases and J by 0 bases, with 15 bases between them. CDR3 length equals 16 residues. The CDR3 is CASSSFRGRLNTEAFF. DNA of the CDR3: TGTGCCAGCAGCTCCTTCAGGGGAAGGTTGAACACTGAAGCTTTCTTT.

The chain couples TRBV6-1 to TRBJ2-7; possibly TRBD1 for D (5 bases). The ends were cut back, 9 bases at V and 7 bases at J, with 22 bases in the middle. Germline V gene sequence: CDR1 MNHNS, CDR2 SASEGT. The CDR3 has 14 amino acids. CDR3: CASINFRVMREQYF. In DNA, the CDR3 is TGTGCCAGTATTAATTTCAGGGTTATGAGGGAGCAGTACTTC.

The rearrangement joins TRBV9 to TRBJ1-1; D is ambiguous. Trimming stripped 0 bases from V and 2 bases from J, with 5 bases between. Germline assignment: CDR1 SGDLS and CDR2 YYNGEE. This CDR3 region has 13 residues. The CDR3 coding sequence is TGTGCCAGCAGCGTAGAGCCCAACACTGAAGCTTTCTTT. It specifies CASSVEPNTEAFF.

This chain joins TRBV6-1 and TRBJ2-7; TRBD2 matches at 11 bases. Trimming cost V 5 bases and J 2 bases; bases outside gene matches: 5. The CDR3 spans 15 residues. Germline CDR1 is MNHNS and CDR2 is SASEGT. The CDR3 spells CASSPGTSGTYEQYF. The CDR3 DNA reads TGTGCCAGCAGTCCCGGGACTAGCGGCACCTACGAGCAGTACTTC.

This chain connects TRBV19 to TRBJ2-5; D possibly corresponds to TRBD2 (6 bases). V lost 4 bases, J lost 5 bases, and 14 bases lay in between. The CDR3 has 14 residues. Germline-derived CDR1 and CDR2 are LNHDA and SQIVND (reference sequence). The CDR3 protein is CASSTGLDAETQYF. CDR3 bases: TGTGCCAGTAGTACGGGACTTGACGCGGAGACCCAGTACTTC.

This clone occurred a few times. The chain links TRBV11-2 to TRBJ2-1; D is unclear. The germline V and J ends were trimmed by 1 base and 0 bases, with 7 bases remaining between them. Per the germline V gene, CDR1 is SGHAT and CDR2 is FQNNGV. The CDR3 length is 15 residues. The CDR3 loop reads CASSLVTSSYNEQFF. The CDR3 region has the DNA TGTGCCAGCAGCTTAGTGACAAGCTCCTACAATGAGCAGTTCTTC.

V and J are TRBV7-9 and TRBJ2-2; TRBD2 aligns across 12 bases. V lost 5 bases to trimming and J lost 5 bases; unmatched junction nucleotides: 6. Germline CDR1 and CDR2: SEHNR and FQNEAQ (reference sequence). The length of the CDR3 is 16 residues. The CDR3 nucleotides are TGTGCCAGCAGCCCAGGACTAGCGGGAATAACCGGGGAGCTGTTTTTT. Its translation: CASSPGLAGITGELFF.

The chain is built from TRBV5-4 and TRBJ2-3, with D uncertain. V lost 0 bases to trimming and J lost 5 bases, with 4 bases between them. From germline, CDR1 is SGHNT and CDR2 YYREEE (reference sequence). The CDR3 spans 12 residues. The CDR3 here is CASSLVRDTQYF. DNA for the CDR3: TGTGCCAGCAGCTTGGTCAGAGATACGCAGTATTTT.

The rearrangement joins TRBV6-5 to TRBJ1-1; 8 bases line up with TRBD1. The CDR3 runs to 15 residues. V lost 6 bases and J lost 3; bases outside the gene matches: 9. The germline V gene has CDR1 MNHEY and CDR2 SVGAGI. The CDR3 DNA reads as TGTGCCAGCAGGCCAGGACAGGGTCTTTACACTGAAGCTTTCTTT. As protein: CASRPGQGLYTEAFF.

The chain recombines TRBV21-1 with TRBJ2-2; the DNA was not compared with TRBD1, the D call given in the table. TRBV21-1 is marked as a pseudogene. There are 18 residues in the CDR3. The CDR3 here is CASSKDPTGDLWTGELFF. The CDR3 region has the DNA TGTGCCAGCAGCAAAGACCCGACAGGGGATCTGTGGACCGGGGAGCTGTTTTTT.

The chain joins TRBV11-2 to TRBJ2-7; 7 nucleotides line up with TRBD2. Trimming at V came to 2 bases and at J to 3 bases, leaving 4 bases not matched to a gene. Germline CDR1 and CDR2: SGHAT and FQNNGV. This CDR3 comprises 14 residues. The CDR3 sequence: CASSLRTSNYEQYF. The CDR3 DNA reads TGTGCCAGCAGCTTAAGGACTAGTAACTACGAGCAGTACTTC.

J is TRBJ1-1 and V is TRBV5-6, with a weak D call TRBD1 (6 bases). The CDR3 has 19 residues. Per the germline V gene, CDR1 is SGHDT and CDR2 is YYEEEE. V lost 0 bases and J 4 bases, leaving 25 bases between the germline ends. As DNA, the CDR3 is TGTGCCAGCAGCTTGGCCACAACAGGGTACACTACGGGGGGCACTGAAGCTTTCTTT. Translation gives CASSLATTGYTTGGTEAFF.

The V gene is TRBV11-2, the J gene TRBJ2-5, with a possible D match to TRBD2 (5 bases). Trimming shortened V by 8 bases and J by 3 bases, and 13 bases separated the two germline ends. CDR1 and CDR2 from the germline V gene are SGHAT and FQNNGV. The CDR3 is made up of 13 amino acids. In nucleotides, the CDR3 is TGTGCCAGCCATCGGTACGGGAAAGAGACCCAGTACTTC. Translated: CASHRYGKETQYF.

This clone came up once. This chain connects TRBV7-9 to TRBJ2-1, with 8 bases lining up with TRBD1. V shed 6 bases, J shed 3 bases, and the junction held 4 bases outside the gene matches. CDR1 and CDR2 from the germline V gene are SEHNR and FQNEAQ (reference sequence). The CDR3 is 14 residues long. CDR3 bases: TGTGCCAGCAGTGAACAGGGGGGCTACAATGAGCAGTTCTTC. Translation gives CASSEQGGYNEQFF.

V is TRBV5-6 and J is TRBJ2-1, with 9 bases matching TRBD2. The germline CDR1 and CDR2 sequences are SGHDT and YYEEEE. Trimming removed 6 bases from V and 8 bases from J; junction bases left unmatched: 12. This CDR3 spans 15 amino acids. In DNA form, the CDR3 reads TGTGCCAGCATCAAAGGGGCGGGAGGGCCACATGAGCAGTTCTTC. As protein: CASIKGAGGPHEQFF.

This rearrangement joins TRBV9 to TRBJ2-1; a weak D match, TRBD2 (5 bases). Germline V gives CDR1 SGDLS, CDR2 YYNGEE. The CDR3 has 15 amino acids. Trimming removed 0 bases from V and 8 bases from J, with 15 bases in between. The chain's CDR3 is CASSVAGRGRDEQFF. CDR3 bases: TGTGCCAGCAGCGTAGCGGGTCGGGGTAGGGATGAGCAGTTCTTC.

The chain is built from TRBV5-5 and TRBJ2-5; 10 bases line up with TRBD2. CDR1 is SGHKS, CDR2 YYEKEE, per germline (reference sequence). The trim removed 2 bases at V and 0 bases at J, leaving 1 base unmatched. The CDR3 runs to 15 residues. CDR3 in amino acids: CASSFLAGDQETQYF. The CDR3 nucleotides read TGTGCCAGCAGCTTTCTAGCGGGGGACCAAGAGACCCAGTACTTC.

The gene calls are TRBV18 and TRBJ2-3; 7 bases are a match to TRBD2. Per the germline V gene, CDR1 is KGHSH and CDR2 is LQKENI. The J segment lost 4 bases and the V segment lost 4 bases, leaving 8 bases of the junction unmatched. CDR3 size: 15 residues. The CDR3: CASSRGGSTADTQYF. The CDR3, as DNA: TGTGCCAGCTCACGGGGCGGGAGTACCGCAGATACGCAGTATTTT. The complete variable domain, with remaining parts taken from reference TRBV18 and TRBJ2-3, reads NAGVMQNPRHLVRRRGQEARLRCSPMKGHSHVYWYRQLPEEGLKFMVYLQKENIIDESGMPKERFSAEFPKEGPSILRIQQVVRGDSAAYFCASSRGGSTADTQYFGPGTRLTVL.

Only a few counts were recorded for this clone. This chain uses TRBV2 with TRBJ2-7; 7 bases are a match to TRBD2. V lost 5 bases, J lost 4 bases, and 8 bases stayed unmatched. The germline gives CDR1 SNHLY, CDR2 FYNNEI. CDR3 size: 14 residues. CDR3 amino acids: CASSNRLADYEQYF. CDR3 coding DNA: TGTGCCAGCAGTAACAGACTAGCTGATTACGAGCAGTACTTC.

This chain uses TRBV25-1 with TRBJ2-2; TRBD2 matches 7 bases. The CDR3 runs 16 residues. Germline V lookup: CDR1 MGHDK, CDR2 SYGVNS. The V and J ends lost 2 bases and 3 bases, in that order; junction bases with no gene match: 6. The CDR3 sequence: CASSEPLAGHTGELFF. In DNA, the CDR3 is TGTGCCAGCAGTGAACCGTTAGCGGGCCACACCGGGGAGCTGTTTTTT.

The V and J genes are TRBV19 and TRBJ2-2; D is perhaps TRBD2 (6 bases). The CDR3 has 15 amino acids. The V and J ends lost 1 base and 6 bases respectively, with 12 bases between them. CDR1 LNHDA and CDR2 SQIVND come from the germline V gene (reference sequence). The CDR3 DNA sequence: TGTGCCAGTAGTATAGCGGGAGTGAGCTCCGGGGAGCTGTTTTTT. Amino acids: CASSIAGVSSGELFF.

The V and J genes are TRBV4-1 and TRBJ2-3; 7 positions match TRBD2. Looked up from germline, CDR1 is MGHRA and CDR2 is YSYEKL. V shed 0 bases, J shed 2 bases, and the junction held 8 bases outside the gene matches. The CDR3 is 17 amino acids. CDR3 sequence reads: CASSQDLGLDSTDTQYF. The CDR3 DNA reads TGCGCCAGCAGCCAAGATCTCGGACTAGATTCCACAGATACGCAGTATTTT.

This chain links TRBV7-9 with TRBJ1-5, with a tentative D call TRBD1 (5 bases). Between the trimmed V and J ends, which lost 0 bases and 3 bases, there was a span of 6 bases. Germline-derived CDR1 and CDR2 are SEHNR and FQNEAQ (reference sequence). The CDR3 loop spans 14 amino acids. The CDR3 nucleotides read TGTGCCAGCAGCTTAGCAGGGGCCAATCAGCCCCAGCATTTT. It specifies CASSLAGANQPQHF.

This clone occurred once. The chain carries TRBV12-2 and TRBJ2-7; whether TRBD2, the table's D call, matches the DNA was not checked. TRBV12-2 is described as a pseudogene. CDR3 length equals 16 residues. This CDR3 is CASRSRRVGGFYEQYF. CDR3 DNA: TGTGCAAGTCGCTCCAGAAGGGTCGGCGGGTTCTACGAGCAGTACTTC.

The chain combines TRBV19 with TRBJ2-5, with D maybe TRBD1 (6 bases). The CDR3 sequence is 15 residues long. V was pared by 6 bases and J by 5 bases, with 19 bases between. The germline V gene has CDR1 LNHDA and CDR2 SQIVND (reference sequence). The chain's CDR3 is CASSSSQGRMETQYF. CDR3 in DNA: TGTGCCAGTAGCTCCTCCCAGGGGCGCATGGAGACCCAGTACTTC.

The chain carries TRBV7-6 and TRBJ2-1, with D perhaps matching TRBD2 (5 bases). The ends were cut back, 1 base at V and 8 bases at J, with 9 bases in the middle. This CDR3 contains 13 residues. Germline V lookup: CDR1 SGHVS, CDR2 FNYEAQ. The CDR3 loop is CASSLGEGDEQFF. CDR3 nucleotides: TGTGCCAGCAGCTTAGGTGAGGGCGATGAGCAGTTCTTC.